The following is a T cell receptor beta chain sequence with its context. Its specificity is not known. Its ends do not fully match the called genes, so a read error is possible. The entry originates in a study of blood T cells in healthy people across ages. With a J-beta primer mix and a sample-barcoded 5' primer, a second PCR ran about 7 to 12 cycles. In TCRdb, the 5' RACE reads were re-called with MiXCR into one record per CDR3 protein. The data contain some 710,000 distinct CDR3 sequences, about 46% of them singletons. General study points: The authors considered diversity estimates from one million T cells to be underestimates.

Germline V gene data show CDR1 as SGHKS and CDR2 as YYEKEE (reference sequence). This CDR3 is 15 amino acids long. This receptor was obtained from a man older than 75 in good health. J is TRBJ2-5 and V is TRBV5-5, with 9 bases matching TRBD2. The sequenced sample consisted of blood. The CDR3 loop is CANSLGVSGSYEQYF. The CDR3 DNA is TGTGCCAACAGCTTGGGGGTTAGCGGGAGTTATGAGCAGTACTTC.